This entry describes one T cell receptor beta chain. There are a few counts of this clone. Its binding antigen is unknown. Nothing much larger sits one base from this clone, and base qualities are not available. These data are taken from a study of T cell clones after liver transplantation (dated by TCRdb to between 2018 and 2021). With respect to the entire study: The samples were obtained from ITN030ST, a randomized trial that attempted immunosuppression withdrawal within 2 years after liver transplantation. As an antigen-independent comparator for the donor-reactive sequences, third party-reactive TCRbeta sequences from pre-transplant MLRs were identified as well. Three of the eight recipients were HCV-positive; the others were transplanted for non-autoimmune, non-viral indications. Of the 8 liver transplant recipients making up the studied cohort, 3 were classified as tolerant and 5 as non-tolerant. To count as tolerant, a recipient had to stay completely off immunosuppression for at least one year without liver enzymes climbing beyond twice the upper limit of normal. Blood samples were collected pre-transplant, pre-randomization before withdrawal, and post-randomization after either complete withdrawal or failed withdrawal. Donor-reactive T cell clones were identified using TCRbeta sequencing after a pre-transplant mixed lymphocyte reaction and were then followed in post-transplant blood. Until randomization at 12-24 months post-transplant, subjects were given standard immunosuppression, with no induction therapy. Overall study results and their limits: A greater decline was seen for donor-reactive sequences than for third party-reactive sequences, suggesting partial antigen-specific deletion unrelated to withdrawal success. Because of small, heterogeneous patient numbers and non-standardized post-transplant time points, the conclusions were only preliminary. When repertoire turnover was accounted for, significantly reduced detection of donor-reactive sequences was found in 7 of 8 subjects for CD4 and in 8 of 8 subjects for CD8. In most of the 8 subjects, circulating donor-reactive CD4 TCRbeta sequences decreased significantly after transplant, regardless of tolerance or HCV status. Without allograft tissue specimens, donor-reactive T cells may have migrated into the graft rather than being deleted. In a couple of subjects, low numbers of available donor cells limited the measurable donor-reactive repertoire.

The time point label, as the study defines it: pre-transplant. Unstimulated PBMCs, after thawing, were stained for CD3, CD4 and CD8 and then FACS-sorted into CD3+CD4+ and CD3+CD8+ populations. All 8 studied subjects were randomized to immunosuppression withdrawal. The Qiagen DNeasy Blood and Tissue Kit was used to isolate genomic DNA. V is clipped by 4 bases and J by 4 bases, and the sequence between their germline boundaries is 7 bases long. Spanning cysteine to phenylalanine, the CDR3 consists of 11 amino acids. This entry keeps only the CDR3 DNA: 33 bases, framed from base 1. CDR1 is given as SQVTM and CDR2 as ANQGSEA, both from the germline V gene. High-throughput TCRbeta CDR3 sequencing of frozen genomic DNA was performed by immunoSEQ, including PCR amplification, mapping, bias correction and internal controls. The authors processed their data as follows. Productive rearrangements were retained, and unique TCRbeta sequences were defined by the CDR3 nucleotide sequence together with the V and J gene. For classification of a sequence as donor-reactive, at least 5-fold expansion in CFSE-low cells relative to unstimulated pre-transplant cells and a frequency of at least 0.01% were required. To ensure at least 90% detection power, minimum frequency thresholds were set for each subject based on that subject's lowest-template unstimulated sample. Repertoire turnover was measured by Jensen-Shannon divergence between the top 1000 TCRbeta sequences post- and pre-transplant. Two-sided Fisher's exact tests were used to test for changes in the detection of donor-reactive sequences. TCRdb carries this immuneACCESS record with in-frame sequences only. Its versions omit some clonotypes, under half of them owing to an unresolved V gene in the studies checked, with the rest unexplained. V and J calls and clone size are those listed in that table; D and trimming were worked out from the DNA. The sample includes some 60,000 clones, with about 70% observed a single time. The biggest ten clones account for 15% of the sample.

This specimen consisted of CD4+ T cells from blood, obtained before liver transplant. The receptor comes from a human donor who received a liver transplant. The V and J genes are TRBV29-1 and TRBJ1-2; D gene: possibly TRBD1, on 5 matching bases. At the DNA level, the sequence is TGCAGCGTTGTAAGGGGCTATGGCTACACCTTC. Its translation is CSVVRGYGYTF.